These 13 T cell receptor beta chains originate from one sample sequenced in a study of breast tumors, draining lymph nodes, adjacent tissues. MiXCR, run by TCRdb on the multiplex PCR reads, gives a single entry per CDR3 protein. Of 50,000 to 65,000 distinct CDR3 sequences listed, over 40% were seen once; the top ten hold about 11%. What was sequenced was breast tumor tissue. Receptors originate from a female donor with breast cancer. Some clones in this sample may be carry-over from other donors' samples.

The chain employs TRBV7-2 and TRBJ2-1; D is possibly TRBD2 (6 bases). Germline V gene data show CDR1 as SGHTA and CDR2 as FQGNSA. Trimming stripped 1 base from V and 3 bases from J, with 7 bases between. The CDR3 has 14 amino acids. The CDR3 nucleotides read TGTGCCAGCAGCTTAGGACTAGACTACAATGAGCAGTTCTTC. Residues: CASSLGLDYNEQFF.

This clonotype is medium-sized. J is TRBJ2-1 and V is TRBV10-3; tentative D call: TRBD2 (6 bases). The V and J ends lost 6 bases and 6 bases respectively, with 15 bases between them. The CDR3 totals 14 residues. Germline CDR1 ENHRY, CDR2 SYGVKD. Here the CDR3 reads CAIRESGFVNEQFF. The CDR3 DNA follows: TGTGCCATCAGGGAAAGCGGGTTCGTCAATGAGCAGTTCTTC.

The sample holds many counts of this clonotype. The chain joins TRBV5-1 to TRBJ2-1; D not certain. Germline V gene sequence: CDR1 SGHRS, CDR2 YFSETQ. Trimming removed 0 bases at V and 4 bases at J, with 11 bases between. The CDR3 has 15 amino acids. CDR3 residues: CASSLDRSVYNEQFF. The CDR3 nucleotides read TGCGCCAGCAGCTTGGACAGATCTGTTTACAATGAGCAGTTCTTC.

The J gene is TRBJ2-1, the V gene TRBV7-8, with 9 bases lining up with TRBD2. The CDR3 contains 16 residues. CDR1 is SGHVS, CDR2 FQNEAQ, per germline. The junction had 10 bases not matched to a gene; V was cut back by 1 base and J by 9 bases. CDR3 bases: TGTGCCAGCAGCTTAGAGGCTAGCGGGACAAGAGGTGAGCAGTTCTTC. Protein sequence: CASSLEASGTRGEQFF.

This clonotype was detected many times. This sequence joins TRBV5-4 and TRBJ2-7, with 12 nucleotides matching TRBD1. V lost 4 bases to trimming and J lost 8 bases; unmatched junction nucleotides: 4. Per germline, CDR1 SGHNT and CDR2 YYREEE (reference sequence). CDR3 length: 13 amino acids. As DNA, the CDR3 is TGTGCCAGCAGCACGGGGACAGGGGGCCAGCAGTACTTC. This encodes CASSTGTGGQQYF. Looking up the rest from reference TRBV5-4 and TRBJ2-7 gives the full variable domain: ETGVTQSPTHLIKTRGQQVTLRCSSQSGHNTVSWYQQALGQGPQFIFQYYREEENGRGNFPPRFSGLQFPNYSSELNVNALELDDSALYLCASSTGTGGQQYFGPGTRLTVT.

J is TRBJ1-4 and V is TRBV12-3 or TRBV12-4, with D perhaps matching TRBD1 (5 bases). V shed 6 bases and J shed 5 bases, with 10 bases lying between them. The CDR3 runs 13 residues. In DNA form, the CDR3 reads TGTGCCAGCAGCTCAGGGAGGAATGAAAAACTGTTTTTT. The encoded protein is CASSSGRNEKLFF.

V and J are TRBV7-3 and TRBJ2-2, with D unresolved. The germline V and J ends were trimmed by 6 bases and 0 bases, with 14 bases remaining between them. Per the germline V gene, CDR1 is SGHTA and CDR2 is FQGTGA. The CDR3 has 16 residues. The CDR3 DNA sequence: TGTGCCAGCAGTGAAGAAGGACCCTCGAACACCGGGGAGCTGTTTTTT. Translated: CASSEEGPSNTGELFF.

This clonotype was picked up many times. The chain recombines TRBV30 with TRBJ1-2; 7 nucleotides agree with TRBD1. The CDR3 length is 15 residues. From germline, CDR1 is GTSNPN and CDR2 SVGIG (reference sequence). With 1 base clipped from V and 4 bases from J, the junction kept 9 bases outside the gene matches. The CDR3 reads CAWSGDSGTVYGYTF. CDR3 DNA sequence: TGTGCCTGGAGTGGGGATTCCGGGACAGTCTATGGCTACACCTTC.

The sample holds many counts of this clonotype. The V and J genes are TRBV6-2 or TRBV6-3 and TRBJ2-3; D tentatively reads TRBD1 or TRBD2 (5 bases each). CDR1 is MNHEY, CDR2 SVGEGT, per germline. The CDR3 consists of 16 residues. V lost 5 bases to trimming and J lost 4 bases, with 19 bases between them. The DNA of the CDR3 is TGTGCCAGCAGTCGGACCCGATTGGGGCGGGCAGATACGCAGTATTTT. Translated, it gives CASSRTRLGRADTQYF.

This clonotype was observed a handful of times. In DNA, the CDR3 is TGTGCCAGCAGCGCAGGCGGGACAGGGGTTGAGCAGTACTTC. Its translation is CASSAGGTGVEQYF. The chain joins TRBV7-8 to TRBJ2-7, with 10 bases matching TRBD1. V lost 5 bases and J lost 7; bases outside the gene matches: 8. Germline CDR1 and CDR2: SGHVS and FQNEAQ. CDR3 length: 14 amino acids.

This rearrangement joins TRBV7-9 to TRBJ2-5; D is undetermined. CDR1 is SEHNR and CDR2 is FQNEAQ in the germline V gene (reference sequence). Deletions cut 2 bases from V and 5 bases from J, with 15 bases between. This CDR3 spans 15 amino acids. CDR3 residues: CASSLIEAIGETQYF. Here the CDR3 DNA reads TGTGCCAGCAGCTTAATCGAGGCGATCGGGGAGACCCAGTACTTC. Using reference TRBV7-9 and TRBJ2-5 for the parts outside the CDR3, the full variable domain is DTGVSQNPRHKITKRGQNVTFRCDPISEHNRLYWYRQTLGQGPEFLTYFQNEAQLEKSRLLSDRFSAERPKGSFSTLEIQRTEQGDSAMYLCASSLIEAIGETQYFGPGTRLLVL.

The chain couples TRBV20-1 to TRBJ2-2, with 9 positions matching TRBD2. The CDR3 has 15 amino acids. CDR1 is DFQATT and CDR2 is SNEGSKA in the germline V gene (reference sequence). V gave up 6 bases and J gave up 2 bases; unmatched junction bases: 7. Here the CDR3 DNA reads TGCAGTGCAAGTTTAGCGGGAGAAAACACCGGGGAGCTGTTTTTT. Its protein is CSASLAGENTGELFF.

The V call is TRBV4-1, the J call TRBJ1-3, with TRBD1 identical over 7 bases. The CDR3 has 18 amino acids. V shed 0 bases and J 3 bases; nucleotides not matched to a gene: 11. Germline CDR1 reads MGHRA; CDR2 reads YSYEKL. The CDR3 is CASSQDPGQATNGNTIYF. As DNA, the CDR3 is TGCGCCAGCAGCCAAGATCCCGGACAGGCAACAAATGGAAACACCATATATTTT.